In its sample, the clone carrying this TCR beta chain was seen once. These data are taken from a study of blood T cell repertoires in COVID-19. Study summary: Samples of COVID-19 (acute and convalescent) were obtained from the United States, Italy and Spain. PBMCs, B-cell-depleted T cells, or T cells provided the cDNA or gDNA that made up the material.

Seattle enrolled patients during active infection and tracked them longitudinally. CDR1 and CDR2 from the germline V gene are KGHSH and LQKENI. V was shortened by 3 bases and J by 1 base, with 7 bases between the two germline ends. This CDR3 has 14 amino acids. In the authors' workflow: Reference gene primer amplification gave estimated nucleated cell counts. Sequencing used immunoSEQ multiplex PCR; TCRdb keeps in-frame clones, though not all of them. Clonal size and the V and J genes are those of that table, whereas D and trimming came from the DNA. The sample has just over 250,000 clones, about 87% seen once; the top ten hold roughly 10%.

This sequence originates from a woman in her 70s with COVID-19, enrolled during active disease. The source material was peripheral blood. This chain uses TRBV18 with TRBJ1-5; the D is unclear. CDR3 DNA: TGTGCCAGCTCACCGTACTTCAGCAATCAGCCCCAGCATTTT. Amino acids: CASSPYFSNQPQHF.